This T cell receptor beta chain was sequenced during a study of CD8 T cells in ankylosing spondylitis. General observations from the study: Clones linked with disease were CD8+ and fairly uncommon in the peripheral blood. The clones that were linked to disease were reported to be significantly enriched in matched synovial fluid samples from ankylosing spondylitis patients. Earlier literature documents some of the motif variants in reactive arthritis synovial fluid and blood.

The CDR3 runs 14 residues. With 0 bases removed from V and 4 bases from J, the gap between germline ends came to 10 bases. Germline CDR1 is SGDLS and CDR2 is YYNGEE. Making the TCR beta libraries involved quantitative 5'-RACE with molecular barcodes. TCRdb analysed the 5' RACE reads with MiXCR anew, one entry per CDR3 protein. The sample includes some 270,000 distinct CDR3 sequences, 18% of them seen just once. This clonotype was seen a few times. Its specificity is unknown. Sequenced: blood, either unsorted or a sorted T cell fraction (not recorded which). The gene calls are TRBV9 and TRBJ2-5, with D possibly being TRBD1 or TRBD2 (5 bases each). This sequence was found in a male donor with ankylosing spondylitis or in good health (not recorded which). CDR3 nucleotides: TGTGCCAGCAGCGTAGGATGGGGGAGAGAGACCCAGTACTTC. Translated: CASSVGWGRETQYF.